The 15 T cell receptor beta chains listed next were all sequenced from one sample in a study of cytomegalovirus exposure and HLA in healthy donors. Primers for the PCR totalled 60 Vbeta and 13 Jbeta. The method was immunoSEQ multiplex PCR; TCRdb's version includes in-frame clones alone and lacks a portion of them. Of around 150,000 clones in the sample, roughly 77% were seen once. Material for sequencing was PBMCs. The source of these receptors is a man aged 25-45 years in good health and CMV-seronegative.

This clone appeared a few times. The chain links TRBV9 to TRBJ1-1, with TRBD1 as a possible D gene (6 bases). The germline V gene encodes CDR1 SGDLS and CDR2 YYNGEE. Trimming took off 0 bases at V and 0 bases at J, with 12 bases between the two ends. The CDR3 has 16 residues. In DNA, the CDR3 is TGTGCCAGCAGCGTAGGGACAGCCTCTATGAACACTGAAGCTTTCTTT. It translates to CASSVGTASMNTEAFF.

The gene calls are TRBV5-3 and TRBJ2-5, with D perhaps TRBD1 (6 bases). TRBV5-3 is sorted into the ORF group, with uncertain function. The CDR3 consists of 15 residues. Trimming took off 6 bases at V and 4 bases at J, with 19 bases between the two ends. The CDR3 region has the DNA TGTGCCAGAACCGTAGGGGTTGGCAGGGGAGAGACCCAGTACTTC. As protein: CARTVGVGRGETQYF.

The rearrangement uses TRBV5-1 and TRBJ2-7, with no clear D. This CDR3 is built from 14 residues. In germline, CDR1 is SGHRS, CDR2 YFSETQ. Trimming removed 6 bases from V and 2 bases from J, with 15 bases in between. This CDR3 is CASKAGFTAYEQYF. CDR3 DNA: TGCGCCAGCAAAGCAGGCTTTACCGCCTACGAGCAGTACTTC.

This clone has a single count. The CDR3 is CASSLRGLNEQYF. For the CDR3, the DNA is TGTGCCAGCAGCTTAAGGGGGCTCAACGAGCAGTACTTC. This rearrangement joins TRBV13 to TRBJ2-7, with 7 bases fitting TRBD1. The junction had 3 bases not matched to a gene; V was cut back by 2 bases and J by 5 bases. CDR1 is PRHDT and CDR2 is FYEKMQ in the germline V gene (reference sequence). The CDR3 is made up of 13 amino acids.

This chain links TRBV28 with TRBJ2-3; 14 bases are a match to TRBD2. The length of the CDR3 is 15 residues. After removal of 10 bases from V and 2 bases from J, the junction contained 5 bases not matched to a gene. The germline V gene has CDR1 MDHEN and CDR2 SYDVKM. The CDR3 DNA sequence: TGTGCCACACGACTAGCGGGGGGGAACACAGATACGCAGTATTTT. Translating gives CATRLAGGNTDTQYF. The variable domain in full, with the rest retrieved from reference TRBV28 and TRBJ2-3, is DVKVTQSSRYLVKRTGEKVFLECVQDMDHENMFWYRQDPGLGLRLIYFSYDVKMKEKGDIPEGYSVSREKKERFSLILESASTNQTSMYLCATRLAGGNTDTQYFGPGTRLTVL.

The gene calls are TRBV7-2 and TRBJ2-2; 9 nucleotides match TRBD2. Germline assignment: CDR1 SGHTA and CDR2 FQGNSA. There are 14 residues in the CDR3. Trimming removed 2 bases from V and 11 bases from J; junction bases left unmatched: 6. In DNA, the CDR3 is TGTGCCAGCAGCTTATTCCTGCTAGCGGGAGAGCTGTTTTTT. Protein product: CASSLFLLAGELFF.

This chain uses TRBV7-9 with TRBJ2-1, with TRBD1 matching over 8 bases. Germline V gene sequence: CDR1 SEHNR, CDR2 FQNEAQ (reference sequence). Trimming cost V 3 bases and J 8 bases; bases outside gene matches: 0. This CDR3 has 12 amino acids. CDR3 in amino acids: CASSLTGDEQFF. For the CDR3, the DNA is TGTGCCAGCAGCTTGACAGGGGATGAGCAGTTCTTC.

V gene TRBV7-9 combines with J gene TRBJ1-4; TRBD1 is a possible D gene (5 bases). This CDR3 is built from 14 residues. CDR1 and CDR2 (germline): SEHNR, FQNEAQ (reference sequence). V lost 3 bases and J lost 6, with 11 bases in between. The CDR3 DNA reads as TGTGCCAGCAGCTTGGGCAGGGCACATGAAAAACTGTTTTTT. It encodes CASSLGRAHEKLFF.

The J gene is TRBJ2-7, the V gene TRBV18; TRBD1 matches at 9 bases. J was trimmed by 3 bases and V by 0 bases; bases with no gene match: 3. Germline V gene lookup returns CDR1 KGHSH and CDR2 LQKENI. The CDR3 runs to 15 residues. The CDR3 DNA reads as TGTGCCAGCTCACCACCAGACAGGGGGAACTACGAGCAGTACTTC. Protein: CASSPPDRGNYEQYF. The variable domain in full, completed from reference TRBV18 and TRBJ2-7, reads NAGVMQNPRHLVRRRGQEARLRCSPMKGHSHVYWYRQLPEEGLKFMVYLQKENIIDESGMPKERFSAEFPKEGPSILRIQQVVRGDSAAYFCASSPPDRGNYEQYFGPGTRLTVT.

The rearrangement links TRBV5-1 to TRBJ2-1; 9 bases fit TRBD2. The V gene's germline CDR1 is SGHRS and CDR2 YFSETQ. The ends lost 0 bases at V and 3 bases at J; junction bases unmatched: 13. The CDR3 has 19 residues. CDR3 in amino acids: CASSLGSSGDPRNYNEQFF. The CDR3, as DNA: TGCGCCAGCAGCTTGGGGTCTAGCGGGGACCCGAGAAACTACAATGAGCAGTTCTTC. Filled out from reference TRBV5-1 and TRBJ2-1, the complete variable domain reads KAGVTQTPRYLIKTRGQQVTLSCSPISGHRSVSWYQQTPGQGLQFLFEYFSETQRNKGNFPGRFSGRQFSNSRSEMNVSTLELGDSALYLCASSLGSSGDPRNYNEQFFGPGTRLTVL.

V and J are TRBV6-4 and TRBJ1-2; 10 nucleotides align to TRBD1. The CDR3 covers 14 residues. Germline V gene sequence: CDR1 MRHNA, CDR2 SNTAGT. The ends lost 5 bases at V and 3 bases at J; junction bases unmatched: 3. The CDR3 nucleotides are TGTGCCAGCAGTCCCGGGACAGGGGACTATGGCTACACCTTC. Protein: CASSPGTGDYGYTF.

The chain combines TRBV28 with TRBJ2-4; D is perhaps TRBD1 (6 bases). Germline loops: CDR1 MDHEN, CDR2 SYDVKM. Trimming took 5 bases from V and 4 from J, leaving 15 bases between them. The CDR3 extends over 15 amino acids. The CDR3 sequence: CASSIPDRKKNIQYF. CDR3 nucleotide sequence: TGTGCCAGCAGTATCCCGGACAGAAAGAAAAACATTCAGTACTTC.

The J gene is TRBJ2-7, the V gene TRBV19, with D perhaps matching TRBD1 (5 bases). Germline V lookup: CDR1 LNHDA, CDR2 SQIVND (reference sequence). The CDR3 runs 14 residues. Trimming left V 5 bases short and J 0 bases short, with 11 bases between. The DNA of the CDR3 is TGTGCCAGTAGTTCCTCCAGGGTCTCCTACGAGCAGTACTTC. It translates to CASSSSRVSYEQYF.

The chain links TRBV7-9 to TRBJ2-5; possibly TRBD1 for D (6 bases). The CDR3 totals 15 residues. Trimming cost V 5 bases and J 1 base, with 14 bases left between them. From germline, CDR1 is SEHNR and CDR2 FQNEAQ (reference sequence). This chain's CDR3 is CASSPHSGVQETQYF. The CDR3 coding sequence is TGTGCCAGCAGCCCCCATTCAGGGGTCCAAGAGACCCAGTACTTC.

The CDR3 DNA reads TGTGCCAGCTCACCCGACAGGACCTATGGCTACACCTTC. Amino acid sequence: CASSPDRTYGYTF. The chain combines TRBV5-4 with TRBJ1-2, with D possibly being TRBD1 (6 bases). Looked up from germline, CDR1 is SGHNT and CDR2 is YYREEE (reference sequence). Trimming cost V 7 bases and J 4 bases, with 14 bases left between them. The CDR3 is 13 amino acids.